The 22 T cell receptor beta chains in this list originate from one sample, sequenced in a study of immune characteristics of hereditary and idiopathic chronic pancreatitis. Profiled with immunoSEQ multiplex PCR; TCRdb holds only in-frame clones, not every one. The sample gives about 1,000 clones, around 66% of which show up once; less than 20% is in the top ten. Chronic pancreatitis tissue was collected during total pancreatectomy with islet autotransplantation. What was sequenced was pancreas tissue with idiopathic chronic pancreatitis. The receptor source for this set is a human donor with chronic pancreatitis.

For the CDR3, the DNA is TGTGCCAGCAGTGAATTGGGGGTCACGGCCGAGCAGTACTTC. Amino acid sequence: CASSELGVTAEQYF. This sequence joins TRBV25-1 and TRBJ2-7; D may correspond to TRBD1 or TRBD2 (5 bases each). CDR1 MGHDK and CDR2 SYGVNS come from the germline V gene. The CDR3 contains 14 residues. Trimming took 1 base from V and 6 from J, leaving 13 bases between them.

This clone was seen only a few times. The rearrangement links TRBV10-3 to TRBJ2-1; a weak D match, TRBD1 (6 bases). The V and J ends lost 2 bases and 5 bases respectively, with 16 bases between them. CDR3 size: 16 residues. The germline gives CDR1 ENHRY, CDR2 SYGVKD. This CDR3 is CAISETGSTFDNEQFF. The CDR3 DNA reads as TGTGCCATCAGTGAGACAGGGTCTACATTCGACAATGAGCAGTTCTTC.

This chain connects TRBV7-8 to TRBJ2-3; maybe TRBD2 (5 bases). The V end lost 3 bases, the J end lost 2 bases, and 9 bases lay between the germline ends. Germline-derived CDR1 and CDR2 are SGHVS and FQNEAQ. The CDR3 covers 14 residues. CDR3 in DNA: TGTGCCAGCAGCTTTGGGGAGTTCACAGATACGCAGTATTTT. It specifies CASSFGEFTDTQYF.

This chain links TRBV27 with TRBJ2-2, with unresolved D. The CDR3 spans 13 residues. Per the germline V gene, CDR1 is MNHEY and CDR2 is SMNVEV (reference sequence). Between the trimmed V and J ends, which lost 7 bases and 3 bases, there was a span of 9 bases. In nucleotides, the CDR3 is TGTGCCAGCACAGAAAGGGACACCGGGGAGCTGTTTTTT. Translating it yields CASTERDTGELFF.

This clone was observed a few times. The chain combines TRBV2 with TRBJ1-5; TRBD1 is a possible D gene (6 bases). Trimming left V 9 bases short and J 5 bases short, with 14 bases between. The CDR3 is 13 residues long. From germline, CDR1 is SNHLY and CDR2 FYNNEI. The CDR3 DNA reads TGTGCCAGTTCTCTGGGGGGCTATCAGCCCCAGCATTTT. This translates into CASSLGGYQPQHF.

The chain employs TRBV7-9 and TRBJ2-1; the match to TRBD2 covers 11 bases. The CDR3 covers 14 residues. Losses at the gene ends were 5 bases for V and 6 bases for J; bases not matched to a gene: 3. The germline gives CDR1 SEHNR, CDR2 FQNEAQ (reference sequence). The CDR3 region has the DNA TGTGCCAGCAGCCTTAGCGGGAGGGCCAATGAGCAGTTCTTC. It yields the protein CASSLSGRANEQFF.

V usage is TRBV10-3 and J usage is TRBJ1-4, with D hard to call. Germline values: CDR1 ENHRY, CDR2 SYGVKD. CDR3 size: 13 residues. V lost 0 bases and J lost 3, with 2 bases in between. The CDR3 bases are TGTGCCATCAGTGAGTCAGCTAATGAAAAACTGTTTTTT. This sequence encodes CAISESANEKLFF.

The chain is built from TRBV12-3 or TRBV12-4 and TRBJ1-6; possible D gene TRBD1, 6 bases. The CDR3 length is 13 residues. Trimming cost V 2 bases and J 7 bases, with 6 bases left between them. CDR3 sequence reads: CASSLQGNSPLHF. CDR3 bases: TGTGCCAGCAGTTTACAGGGGAATTCACCCCTCCACTTT.

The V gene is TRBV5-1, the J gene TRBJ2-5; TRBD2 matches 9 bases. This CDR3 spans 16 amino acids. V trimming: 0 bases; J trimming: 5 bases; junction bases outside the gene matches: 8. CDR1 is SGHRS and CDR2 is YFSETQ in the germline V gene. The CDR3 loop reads CASSLGGGLAFETQYF. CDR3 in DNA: TGCGCCAGCAGCTTGGGTGGGGGACTAGCTTTCGAGACCCAGTACTTC.

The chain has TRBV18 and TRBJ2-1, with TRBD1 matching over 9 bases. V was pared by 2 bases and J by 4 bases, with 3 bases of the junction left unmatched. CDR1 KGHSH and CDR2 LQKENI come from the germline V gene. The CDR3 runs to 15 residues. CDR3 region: CASSPRDRDYNEQFF. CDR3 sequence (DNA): TGTGCCAGCTCACCAAGGGACAGGGATTACAATGAGCAGTTCTTC.

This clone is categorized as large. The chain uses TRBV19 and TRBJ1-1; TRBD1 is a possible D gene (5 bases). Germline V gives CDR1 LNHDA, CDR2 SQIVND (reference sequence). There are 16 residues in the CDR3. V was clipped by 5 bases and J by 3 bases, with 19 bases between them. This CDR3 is CASSPRAGQGDTEAFF. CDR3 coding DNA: TGTGCCAGTAGTCCCCGGGCAGGGCAAGGGGACACTGAAGCTTTCTTT.

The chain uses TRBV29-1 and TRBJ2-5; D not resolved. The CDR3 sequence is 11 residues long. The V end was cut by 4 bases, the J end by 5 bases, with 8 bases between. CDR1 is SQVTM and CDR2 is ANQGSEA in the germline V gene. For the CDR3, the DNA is TGCAGCGTTGCCCGGAAGGAGACCCAGTACTTC. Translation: CSVARKETQYF.

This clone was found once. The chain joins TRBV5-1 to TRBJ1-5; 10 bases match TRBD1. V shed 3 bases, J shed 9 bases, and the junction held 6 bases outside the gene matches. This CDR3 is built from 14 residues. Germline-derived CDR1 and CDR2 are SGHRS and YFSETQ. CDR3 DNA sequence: TGCGCCAGCAGCTCCGGGACAGGGGAACGGCCCCAGCATTTT. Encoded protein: CASSSGTGERPQHF.

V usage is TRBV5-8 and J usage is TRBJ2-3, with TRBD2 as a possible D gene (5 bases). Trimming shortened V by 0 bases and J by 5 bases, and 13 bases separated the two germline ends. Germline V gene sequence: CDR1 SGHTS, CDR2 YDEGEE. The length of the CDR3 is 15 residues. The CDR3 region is CASSLARLARDTQYF. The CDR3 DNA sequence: TGTGCCAGCAGCTTGGCCCGTCTAGCCAGAGATACGCAGTATTTT.

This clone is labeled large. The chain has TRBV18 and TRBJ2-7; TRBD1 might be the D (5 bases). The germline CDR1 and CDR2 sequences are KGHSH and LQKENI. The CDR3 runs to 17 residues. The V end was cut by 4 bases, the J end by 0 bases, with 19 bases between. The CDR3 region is CASSLRKGQQSSYEQYF. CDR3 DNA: TGTGCCAGCTCACTACGGAAGGGGCAGCAGAGCTCCTACGAGCAGTACTTC.

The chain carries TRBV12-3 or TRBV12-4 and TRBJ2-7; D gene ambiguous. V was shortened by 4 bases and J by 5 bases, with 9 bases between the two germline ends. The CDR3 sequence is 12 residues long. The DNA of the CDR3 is TGTGCCAGCAGTTACAGACCAAACGAGCAGTACTTC. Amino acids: CASSYRPNEQYF.

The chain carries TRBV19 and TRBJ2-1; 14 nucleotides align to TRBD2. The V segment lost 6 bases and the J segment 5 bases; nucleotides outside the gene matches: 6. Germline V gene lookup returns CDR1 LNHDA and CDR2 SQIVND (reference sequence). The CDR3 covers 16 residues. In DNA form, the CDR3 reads TGTGCCAGTAGAAAGAGACTAGCGGGAGGGAACAATGAGCAGTTCTTC. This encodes CASRKRLAGGNNEQFF.

The CDR3: CASSLASAGAPPGELFF. The DNA for the CDR3 is TGTGCCAGCAGCTTAGCTTCGGCAGGGGCCCCCCCCGGGGAGCTGTTTTTT. The V and J genes are TRBV7-2 and TRBJ2-2, with a weak D call TRBD1 (6 bases). V shed 0 bases and J shed 6 bases, with 17 bases lying between them. This CDR3 has 17 amino acids. CDR1 is SGHTA, CDR2 FQGNSA, per germline.

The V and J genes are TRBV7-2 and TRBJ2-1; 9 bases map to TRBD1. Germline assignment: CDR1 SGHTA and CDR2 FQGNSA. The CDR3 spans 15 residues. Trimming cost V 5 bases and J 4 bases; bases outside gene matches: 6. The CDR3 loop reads CASSLGQGSYNEQFF. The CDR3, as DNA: TGTGCCAGCAGCCTCGGACAGGGGAGTTACAATGAGCAGTTCTTC.

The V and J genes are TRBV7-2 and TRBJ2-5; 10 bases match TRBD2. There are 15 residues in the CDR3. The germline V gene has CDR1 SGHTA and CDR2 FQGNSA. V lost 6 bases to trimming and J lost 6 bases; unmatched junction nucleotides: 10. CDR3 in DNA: TGTGCCAGCAGTCCAACTAGCGGGGTGGGGAAGACCCAGTACTTC. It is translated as CASSPTSGVGKTQYF.

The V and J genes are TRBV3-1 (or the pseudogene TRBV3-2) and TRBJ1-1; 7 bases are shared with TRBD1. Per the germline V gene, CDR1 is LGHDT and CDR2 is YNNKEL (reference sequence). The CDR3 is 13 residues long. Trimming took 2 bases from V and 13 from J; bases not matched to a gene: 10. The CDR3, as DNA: TGTGCCAGCAGCCAAACTCAGACAGGGTTGAGTTTCTTT. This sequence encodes CASSQTQTGLSFF.

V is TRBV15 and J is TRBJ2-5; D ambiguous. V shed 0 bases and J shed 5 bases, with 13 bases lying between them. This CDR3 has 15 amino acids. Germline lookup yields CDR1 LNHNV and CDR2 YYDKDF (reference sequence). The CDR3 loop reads CATSRDALGRETQYF. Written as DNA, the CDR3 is TGTGCCACCAGCAGAGATGCGCTAGGCCGGGAGACCCAGTACTTC.